This TCR beta chain originates from a study of shared T cell receptors in the human thymus. Profiling relied on immunoSEQ multiplex PCR, and the TCRdb table lists in-frame clones only, not all of them. This sample has about 730,000 clones, with 70% to 90% found just once. The V segment lost 7 bases and the J segment 0 bases; nucleotides outside the gene matches: 5. The CDR3 spans 14 residues. In germline, CDR1 is ENHRY, CDR2 SYGVKD. The sample also formed part of further work on human thymus T cells.

The receptor was derived from a girl under three years old with a congenital heart defect. The sequencing sample was made of thymocytes. This chain links TRBV10-3 with TRBJ1-2; 7 nucleotides match TRBD1. This CDR3 is CAITRTGSNYGYTF. Written as DNA, the CDR3 is TGTGCCATCACTCGGACAGGTTCTAACTATGGCTACACCTTC.